This T cell receptor beta chain was captured by sequencing in a study of blood T cell repertoires in COVID-19. Study summary: COVID-19 samples collected from the United States, Italy and Spain covered acute and convalescent phases. Nucleic acid was either cDNA or gDNA, and it came from T cells, B-cell-depleted T cells, or PBMCs.

One Seattle source followed patients from active infection through their disease course. From germline, CDR1 is LGHNA and CDR2 YNFKEQ. Trimming removed 0 bases at V and 2 bases at J, with 8 bases between. The CDR3 extends over 15 amino acids. Methods used by the authors: Reference gene primers were amplified, and this amplification served to estimate nucleated cell counts. TCRdb keeps only in-frame clones here, not all; method: immunoSEQ multiplex PCR. The V and J calls and clone size come from that table; D and trimming were worked out from the DNA. This table has over 100,000 clones, around 88% appearing once. In its sample, this clone was seen once.

The TCR sequence derives from a man aged 55-75 years with COVID-19, enrolled during active disease. This chain uses TRBV4-2 with TRBJ1-3; D uncertain. The sample consisted of peripheral blood. The CDR3 here is CASSQDPGAGNTIYF. CDR3 DNA: TGTGCCAGCAGCCAAGATCCCGGGGCTGGAAACACCATATATTTT.